Listed below are T cell receptor beta chains from one sample, sequenced in a study of T cell responses to AZD1222 COVID-19 vaccine. Profiling relied on immunoSEQ multiplex PCR, and the TCRdb table lists in-frame clones only, not all of them. The profile covers tens of thousands of clones, with about 86% appearing a single time and around 6.7% taken by the ten largest. The sample in question was peripheral blood, obtained on day 0 of AZD1222 vaccination. The origin of the receptors is an adult in good health. CDR3s include the opening cysteine and the closing phenylalanine or tryptophan. Each record gives: V gene, clone size, CDR3 protein. The listing skips clone size in some rows; elsewhere it reads once, few, many or a size class.

>TRBV10-3|.
CAISEPHSLEGYTF
>TRBV4-1|.
CASSQGRSNTEAFF
>TRBV28|.
CASSLPTGNSGNTIYF
>TRBV19|.
CASNTRANTEAFF
>TRBV28|.
CASSRTGFNSPLHF
>TRBV7-8|.
CASSSQGPRAGNTIYF
>TRBV19|.
CASSSVASDSGNTIYF
>TRBV19|.
CASSMDRGNEQYF
>TRBV4-2|few
CASSQVGRDRPYEQYF
>TRBV7-2|.
CASSSDRPYEQYF
>TRBV5-8|.
CASSLVGVSQPQHF
>TRBV20-1|.
CSAHREETQYF
>TRBV3-1/TRBV3-2|.
CASSGQGTEAFF
>TRBV7-2|.
CASSLTSSLNSPLHF
>TRBV20-1|.
CSASTNNGYEQYF
>TRBV4-2|.
CASSRDRLQNTEAFF
>TRBV5-6|.
CASSLYGLSGNTIYF
>TRBV28|.
CASRSPGGSSYEQYF
>TRBV3-1/TRBV3-2|.
CASSPTWTNEKLFF
>TRBV12-3/TRBV12-4|.
CASSFDRSYGYTF
>TRBV19|.
CASSSGTSGRSYNEQFF
>TRBV14|.
CASSQELAGVRTSGGTDTQYF
>TRBV6-5|.
CASSYSTSGSSEQYF
>TRBV6-5|.
CASSRDTASDTQYF
>TRBV24-1|.
CATSDFSGKGTGELFF
>TRBV21-1|.
CASSIPGTGIYEQYF
>TRBV19|.
CASSTTGLLSPANEQFF
>TRBV2|.
CASSYTGGATNEKLFF
>TRBV6-1|.
CASSETGLIYNSPLHF
>TRBV5-5|.
CASSPRDSNQPQHF
>TRBV5-8|.
CASSSGQLANYGYTF
>TRBV3-1/TRBV3-2|.
CASSQDRGPSNQPQHF
>TRBV18|.
CASSPTVTNEKLFF
>TRBV28|.
CASSLTQGFYEQYF
>TRBV12-3/TRBV12-4|.
CASTSRPEQPQHF
>TRBV19|.
CASSLGQGSYNEQFF
>TRBV7-9|.
CASSKRTGGSGNTIYF
>TRBV7-8|.
CASRDRGSVNSPLHF
>TRBV3-1/TRBV3-2|.
CASSQRSLSQETQYF
>TRBV5-1|.
CASSPWGAAKGGQETQYF
>TRBV7-9|.
CASSRDSYNSPLHF